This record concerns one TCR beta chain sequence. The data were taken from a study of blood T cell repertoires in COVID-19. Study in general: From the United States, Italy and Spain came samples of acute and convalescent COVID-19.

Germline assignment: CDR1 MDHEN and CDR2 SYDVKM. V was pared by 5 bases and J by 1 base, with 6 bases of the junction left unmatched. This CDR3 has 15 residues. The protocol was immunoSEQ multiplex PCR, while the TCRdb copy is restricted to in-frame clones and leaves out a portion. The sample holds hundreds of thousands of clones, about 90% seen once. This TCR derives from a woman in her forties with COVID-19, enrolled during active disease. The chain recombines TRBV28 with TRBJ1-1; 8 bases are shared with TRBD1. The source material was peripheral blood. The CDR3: CASSPPGTGNTEAFF. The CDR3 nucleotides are TGTGCCAGCAGTCCGCCCGGGACAGGGAACACTGAAGCTTTCTTT.